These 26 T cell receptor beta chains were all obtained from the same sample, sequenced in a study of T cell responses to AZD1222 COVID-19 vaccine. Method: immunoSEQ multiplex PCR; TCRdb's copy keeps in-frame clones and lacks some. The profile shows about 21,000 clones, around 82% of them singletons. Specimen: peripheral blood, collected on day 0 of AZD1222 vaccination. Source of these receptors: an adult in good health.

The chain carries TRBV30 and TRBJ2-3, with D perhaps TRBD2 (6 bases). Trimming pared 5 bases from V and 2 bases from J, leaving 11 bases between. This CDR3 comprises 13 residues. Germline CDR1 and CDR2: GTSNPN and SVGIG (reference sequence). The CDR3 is CAWGRTHTDTQYF. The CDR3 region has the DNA TGTGCCTGGGGGAGGACACACACAGATACGCAGTATTTT. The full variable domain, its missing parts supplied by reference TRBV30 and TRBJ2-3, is SQTIHQWPATLVQPVGSPLSLECTVEGTSNPNLYWYRQAAGRGLQLLFYSVGIGQISSEVPQNLSASRPQDRQFILSSKKLLLSDSGFYLCAWGRTHTDTQYFGPGTRLTVL.

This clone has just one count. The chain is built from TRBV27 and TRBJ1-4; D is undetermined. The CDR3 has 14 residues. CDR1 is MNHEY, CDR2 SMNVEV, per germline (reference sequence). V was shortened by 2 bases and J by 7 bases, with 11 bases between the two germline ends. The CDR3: CASSLGRFGEKLFF. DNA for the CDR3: TGTGCCAGCAGTTTAGGACGATTCGGTGAAAAACTGTTTTTT.

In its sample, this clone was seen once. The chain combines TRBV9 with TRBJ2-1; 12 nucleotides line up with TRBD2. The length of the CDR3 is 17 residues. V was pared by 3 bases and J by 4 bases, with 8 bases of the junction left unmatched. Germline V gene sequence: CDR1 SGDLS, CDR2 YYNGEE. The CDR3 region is CASSEIQLAGGYNEQFF. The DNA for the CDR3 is TGTGCCAGCAGCGAGATCCAACTAGCGGGAGGATACAATGAGCAGTTCTTC.

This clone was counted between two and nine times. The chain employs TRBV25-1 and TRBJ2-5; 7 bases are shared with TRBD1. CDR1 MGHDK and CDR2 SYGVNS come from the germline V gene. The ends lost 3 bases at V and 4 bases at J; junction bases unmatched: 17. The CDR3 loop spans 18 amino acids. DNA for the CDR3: TGTGCCAGCAGTGATTTGATGGACAGGCCCTTCGTGGGAGAGACCCAGTACTTC. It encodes CASSDLMDRPFVGETQYF.

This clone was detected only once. CDR3 protein: CASSYSGQGPHEQYF. CDR3 coding DNA: TGTGCCAGCAGTTACTCGGGACAGGGTCCCCACGAGCAGTACTTC. The V call is TRBV6-5, the J call TRBJ2-7; TRBD1 matches 9 bases. V shed 0 bases and J 5 bases; nucleotides not matched to a gene: 5. CDR3 length: 15 amino acids. CDR1 MNHEY and CDR2 SVGAGI come from the germline V gene.

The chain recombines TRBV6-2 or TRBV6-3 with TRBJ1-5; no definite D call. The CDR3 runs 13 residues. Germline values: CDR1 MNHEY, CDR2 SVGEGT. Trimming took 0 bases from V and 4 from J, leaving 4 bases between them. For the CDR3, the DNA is TGTGCCAGCAGTTACTCCCCAAATCAGCCCCAGCATTTT. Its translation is CASSYSPNQPQHF.

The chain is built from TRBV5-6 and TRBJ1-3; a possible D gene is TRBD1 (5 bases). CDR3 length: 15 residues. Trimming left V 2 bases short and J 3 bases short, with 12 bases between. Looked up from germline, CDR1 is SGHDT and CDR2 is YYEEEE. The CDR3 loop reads CASSLKGLDGNTIYF. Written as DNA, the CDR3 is TGTGCCAGCAGCTTAAAGGGGCTGGATGGAAACACCATATATTTT.

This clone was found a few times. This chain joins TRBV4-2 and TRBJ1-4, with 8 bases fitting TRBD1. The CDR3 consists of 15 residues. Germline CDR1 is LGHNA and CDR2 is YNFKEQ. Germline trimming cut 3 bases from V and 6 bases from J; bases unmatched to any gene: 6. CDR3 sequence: CASSHSGQGDEKLFF. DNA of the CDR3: TGTGCCAGCAGCCACTCCGGACAGGGAGATGAAAAACTGTTTTTT.

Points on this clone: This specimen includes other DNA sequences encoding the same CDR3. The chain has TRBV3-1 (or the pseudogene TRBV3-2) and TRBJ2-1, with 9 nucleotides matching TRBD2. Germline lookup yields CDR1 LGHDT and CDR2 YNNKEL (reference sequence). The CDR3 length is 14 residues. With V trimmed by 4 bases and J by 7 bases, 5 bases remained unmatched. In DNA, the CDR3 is TGTGCCAGCAGCCCTCGCGGGGGGGGAAATGAGCAGTTCTTC. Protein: CASSPRGGGNEQFF.

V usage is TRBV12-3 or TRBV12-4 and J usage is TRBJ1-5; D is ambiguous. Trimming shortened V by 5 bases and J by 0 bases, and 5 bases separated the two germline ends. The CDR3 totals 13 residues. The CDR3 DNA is TGTGCCAGCAGTCCAGTTAGCAATCAGCCCCAGCATTTT. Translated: CASSPVSNQPQHF.

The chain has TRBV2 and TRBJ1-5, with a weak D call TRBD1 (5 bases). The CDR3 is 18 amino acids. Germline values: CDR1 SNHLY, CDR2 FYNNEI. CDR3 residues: CAAGTSGIDSGPNQPQHF. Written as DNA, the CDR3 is TGTGCAGCAGGGACTAGTGGTATAGATTCTGGGCCAAATCAGCCCCAGCATTTT.

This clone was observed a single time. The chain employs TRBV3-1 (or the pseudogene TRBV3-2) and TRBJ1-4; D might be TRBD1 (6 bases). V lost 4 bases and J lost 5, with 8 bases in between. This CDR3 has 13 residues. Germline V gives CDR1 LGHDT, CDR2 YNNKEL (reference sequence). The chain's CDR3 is CASSPTGNEKLFF. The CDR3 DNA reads TGTGCCAGCAGCCCCACAGGGAATGAAAAACTGTTTTTT.

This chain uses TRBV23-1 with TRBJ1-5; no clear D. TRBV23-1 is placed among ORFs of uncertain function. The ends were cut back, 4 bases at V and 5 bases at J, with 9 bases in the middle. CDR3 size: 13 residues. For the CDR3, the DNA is TGCGCCAGCAGTCGGGGAACCGATCAGCCCCAGCATTTT. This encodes CASSRGTDQPQHF.

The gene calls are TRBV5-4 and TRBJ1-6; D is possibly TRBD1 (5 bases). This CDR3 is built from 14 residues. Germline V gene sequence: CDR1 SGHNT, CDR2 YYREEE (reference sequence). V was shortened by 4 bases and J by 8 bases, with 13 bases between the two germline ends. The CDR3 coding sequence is TGTGCCAGCAGCCAGGGACGGAACGATTCACCCCTCCACTTT. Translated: CASSQGRNDSPLHF. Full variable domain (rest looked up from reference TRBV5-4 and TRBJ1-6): ETGVTQSPTHLIKTRGQQVTLRCSSQSGHNTVSWYQQALGQGPQFIFQYYREEENGRGNFPPRFSGLQFPNYSSELNVNALELDDSALYLCASSQGRNDSPLHFGNGTRLTVT.

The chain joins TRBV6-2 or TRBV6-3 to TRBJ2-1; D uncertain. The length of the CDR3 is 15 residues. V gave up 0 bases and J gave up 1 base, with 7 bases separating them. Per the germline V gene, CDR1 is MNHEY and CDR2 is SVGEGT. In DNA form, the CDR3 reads TGTGCCAGCAGTTACTCGGACCAATCCTACAATGAGCAGTTCTTC. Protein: CASSYSDQSYNEQFF.

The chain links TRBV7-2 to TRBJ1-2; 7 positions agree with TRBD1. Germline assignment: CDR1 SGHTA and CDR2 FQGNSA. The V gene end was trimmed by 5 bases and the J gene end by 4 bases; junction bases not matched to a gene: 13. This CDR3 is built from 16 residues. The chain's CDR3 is CASSLKQGNFLYGYTF. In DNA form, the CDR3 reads TGTGCCAGCAGCCTAAAACAGGGGAACTTTCTCTATGGCTACACCTTC.

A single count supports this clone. CDR3: CASSLGQVDSPLHF. In DNA form, the CDR3 reads TGCGCCAGCAGCCTAGGACAGGTGGATTCACCCCTCCACTTT. The V gene is TRBV5-1, the J gene TRBJ1-6; the match to TRBD1 covers 7 bases. Unmatched junction bases numbered 6, after V lost 4 bases and J lost 8 bases. The V gene's germline CDR1 is SGHRS and CDR2 YFSETQ. The CDR3 is 14 amino acids.

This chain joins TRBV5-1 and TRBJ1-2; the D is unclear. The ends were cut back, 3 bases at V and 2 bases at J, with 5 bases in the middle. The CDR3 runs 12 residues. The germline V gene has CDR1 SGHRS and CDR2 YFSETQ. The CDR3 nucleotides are TGCGCCAGCAGCTCCAACAACTATGGCTACACCTTC. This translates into CASSSNNYGYTF.

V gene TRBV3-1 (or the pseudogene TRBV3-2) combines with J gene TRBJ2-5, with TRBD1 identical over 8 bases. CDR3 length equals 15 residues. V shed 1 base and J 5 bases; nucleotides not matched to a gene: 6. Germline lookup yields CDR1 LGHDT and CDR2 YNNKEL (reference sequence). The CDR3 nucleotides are TGTGCCAGCAGCCAAGGAGGGACAGGAGGTGAGACCCAGTACTTC. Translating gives CASSQGGTGGETQYF.

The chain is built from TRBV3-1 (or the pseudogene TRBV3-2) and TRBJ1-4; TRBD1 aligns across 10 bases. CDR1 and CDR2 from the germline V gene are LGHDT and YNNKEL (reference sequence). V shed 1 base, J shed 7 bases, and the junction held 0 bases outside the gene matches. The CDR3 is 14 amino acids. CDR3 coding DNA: TGTGCCAGCAGCCAAGGGACAGGGGGTGAAAAACTGTTTTTT. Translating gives CASSQGTGGEKLFF.

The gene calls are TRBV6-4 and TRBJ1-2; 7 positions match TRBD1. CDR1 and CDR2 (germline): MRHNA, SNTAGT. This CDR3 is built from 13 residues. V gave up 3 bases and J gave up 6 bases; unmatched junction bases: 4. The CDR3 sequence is CASSERTGDGYTF. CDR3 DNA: TGTGCCAGCAGTGAACGAACAGGGGATGGCTACACCTTC.

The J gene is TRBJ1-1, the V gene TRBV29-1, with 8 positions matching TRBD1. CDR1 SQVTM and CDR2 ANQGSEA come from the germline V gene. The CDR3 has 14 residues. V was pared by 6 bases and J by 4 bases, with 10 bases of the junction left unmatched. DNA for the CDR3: TGCAGCGTCTTCCCCCAGGGGGCGCGCACTGAAGCTTTCTTT. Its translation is CSVFPQGARTEAFF.

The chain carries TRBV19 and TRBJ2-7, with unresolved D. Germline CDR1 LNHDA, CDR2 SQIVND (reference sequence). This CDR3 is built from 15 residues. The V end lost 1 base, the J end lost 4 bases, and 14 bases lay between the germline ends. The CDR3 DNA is TGTGCCAGTAGTATAGGCCCAGGATACTCGTACGAGCAGTACTTC. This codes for CASSIGPGYSYEQYF.

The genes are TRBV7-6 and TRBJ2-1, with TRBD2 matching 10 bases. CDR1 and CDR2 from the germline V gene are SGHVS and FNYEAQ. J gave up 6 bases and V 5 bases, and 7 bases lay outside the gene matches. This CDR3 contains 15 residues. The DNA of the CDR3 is TGTGCCAGCAGCCCCGGGGAGCGGGGGGGCAATGAGCAGTTCTTC. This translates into CASSPGERGGNEQFF.

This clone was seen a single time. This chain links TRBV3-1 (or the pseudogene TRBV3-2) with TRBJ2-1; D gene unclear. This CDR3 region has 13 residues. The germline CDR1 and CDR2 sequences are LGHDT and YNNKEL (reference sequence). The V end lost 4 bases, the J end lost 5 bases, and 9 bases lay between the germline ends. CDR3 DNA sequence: TGTGCCAGCAGCCCCCGACAAGACAATGAGCAGTTCTTC. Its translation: CASSPRQDNEQFF.

The CDR3 DNA follows: TGTGCCAGCAGTTCTGGGCAGTATAGCAATCAGCCCCAGCATTTT. This encodes CASSSGQYSNQPQHF. The chain recombines TRBV28 with TRBJ1-5; the D is unclear. CDR1 and CDR2 (germline): MDHEN, SYDVKM. This CDR3 has 15 residues. V lost 4 bases to trimming and J lost 0 bases, with 10 bases between them. The entire variable domain, with the rest obtained from reference TRBV28 and TRBJ1-5, is as follows: DVKVTQSSRYLVKRTGEKVFLECVQDMDHENMFWYRQDPGLGLRLIYFSYDVKMKEKGDIPEGYSVSREKKERFSLILESASTNQTSMYLCASSSGQYSNQPQHFGDGTRLSIL.